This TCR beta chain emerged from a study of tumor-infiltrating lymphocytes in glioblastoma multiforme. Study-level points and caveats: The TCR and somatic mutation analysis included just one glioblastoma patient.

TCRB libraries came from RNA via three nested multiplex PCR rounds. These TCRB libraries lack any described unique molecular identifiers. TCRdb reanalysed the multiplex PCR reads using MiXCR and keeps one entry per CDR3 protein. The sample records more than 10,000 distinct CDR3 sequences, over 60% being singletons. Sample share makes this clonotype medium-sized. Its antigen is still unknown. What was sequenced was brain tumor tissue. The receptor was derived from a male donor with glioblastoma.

In DNA, the CDR3 is TGTGCCAGCAGTAAAGGGACTCAGCCCCAGCATTTT. Translation gives CASSKGTQPQHF. The V gene is TRBV6-1, the J gene TRBJ1-5; TRBD1 might be the D (5 bases). V lost 5 bases, J lost 6 bases, and 8 bases lay in between. This CDR3 is 12 amino acids long. Germline V gene sequence: CDR1 MNHNS, CDR2 SASEGT.